Each of the 30 T cell receptor beta chains below was sequenced from the same sample in a study of T-cell memory formation after mild COVID-19. TCRdb recomputed calls from the 5' RACE reads with MiXCR, one row per CDR3 protein. The sample lists 250,000 to 300,000 distinct CDR3 sequences; about 16% were seen once. The sequenced material came from PBMCs or a T cell subset sorted from them (not recorded which). These receptors came from a young man who had mild COVID-19 (a few samples of this study predate the infection). Cell type and time point are not known.

The rearrangement links TRBV6-5 to TRBJ1-2, with 8 positions matching TRBD1. In germline, CDR1 is MNHEY, CDR2 SVGAGI. After removal of 0 bases from V and 3 bases from J, the junction contained 6 bases not matched to a gene. The CDR3 contains 16 residues. Here the CDR3 reads CASSYSTGAEHYGYTF. In DNA form, the CDR3 reads TGTGCCAGCAGTTACTCGACAGGGGCGGAACACTATGGCTACACCTTC.

This clonotype was detected only a few times. This sequence joins TRBV20-1 and TRBJ2-7, with 7 bases identical to TRBD1. Trimming removed 4 bases from V and 1 base from J; junction bases left unmatched: 7. The length of the CDR3 is 14 residues. Germline-derived CDR1 and CDR2 are DFQATT and SNEGSKA (reference sequence). The CDR3 loop is CSAKTGSSSYEQYF. The CDR3 DNA reads as TGCAGTGCTAAGACAGGGTCTTCGTCCTACGAGCAGTACTTC.

The chain couples TRBV10-3 to TRBJ2-5, with 8 nucleotides matching TRBD2. Germline V CDR1 and CDR2: ENHRY, SYGVKD. Trimming removed 4 bases from V and 2 bases from J; junction bases left unmatched: 0. There are 13 residues in the CDR3. The CDR3 loop reads CAISGLAQETQYF. Written as DNA, the CDR3 is TGTGCCATCAGTGGACTAGCGCAAGAGACCCAGTACTTC.

This clonotype was seen only a few times. The rearrangement uses TRBV12-3 or TRBV12-4 and TRBJ1-1; D gene ambiguous. The CDR3 is 12 residues long. V was cut by 2 bases and J by 7 bases, with 8 bases left in between. As DNA, the CDR3 is TGTGCCAGCAGTTTAACGCGAGTTGAAGCTTTCTTT. This translates into CASSLTRVEAFF.

The J gene is TRBJ2-2, the V gene TRBV5-1; 8 nucleotides line up with TRBD1. Germline V gene lookup returns CDR1 SGHRS and CDR2 YFSETQ. The CDR3 sequence is 16 residues long. V shed 4 bases, J shed 8 bases, and the junction held 13 bases outside the gene matches. CDR3: CASSPGGTLGSGELFF. CDR3 DNA: TGCGCCAGCAGCCCAGGGGGCACTTTGGGATCGGGGGAGCTGTTTTTT.

This clonotype has just a few counts. The V and J genes are TRBV7-9 and TRBJ1-1; the D is unclear. From germline, CDR1 is SEHNR and CDR2 FQNEAQ (reference sequence). CDR3 length: 12 amino acids. The V end was cut by 2 bases, the J end by 6 bases, with 7 bases between. CDR3 loop: CASSLLGSEAFF. CDR3 in DNA: TGTGCCAGCAGCTTATTGGGATCTGAAGCTTTCTTT.

In its sample, this clonotype was seen a few times. V gene TRBV14 combines with J gene TRBJ2-3, with D possibly being TRBD1 or TRBD2 (5 bases each). The V end was cut by 4 bases, the J end by 4 bases, with 15 bases between. Germline loops: CDR1 SGHDN, CDR2 FVKESK. The CDR3 spans 15 residues. This chain's CDR3 is CASSPAWGWSDTQYF. The CDR3 DNA sequence: TGTGCCAGCAGCCCAGCGTGGGGGTGGTCAGATACGCAGTATTTT.

The table lists this clonotype with a few counts. The CDR3 loop reads CASSPRQGTEAFF. As DNA, the CDR3 is TGTGCCAGCTCACCTCGACAGGGGACTGAAGCTTTCTTT. The chain employs TRBV18 and TRBJ1-1; 8 bases agree with TRBD1. Germline loops: CDR1 KGHSH, CDR2 LQKENI. CDR3 length equals 13 residues. The trim removed 3 bases at V and 5 bases at J, leaving 2 bases unmatched.

The rearrangement uses TRBV28 and TRBJ2-3; D tentatively fits TRBD1 or TRBD2 (6 bases each). CDR1 and CDR2 from the germline V gene are MDHEN and SYDVKM. V was pared by 7 bases and J by 4 bases, with 18 bases between. This CDR3 has 15 amino acids. The CDR3 region is CASTTYFGGPDTQYF. DNA of the CDR3: TGTGCCAGCACAACATACTTCGGGGGCCCAGATACGCAGTATTTT.

The chain is built from TRBV20-1 and TRBJ2-5; D gene uncertain. V shed 6 bases and J shed 2 bases, with 13 bases lying between them. CDR3 length: 13 amino acids. The germline V gene encodes CDR1 DFQATT and CDR2 SNEGSKA (reference sequence). CDR3 region: CSACRLGQETQYF. DNA of the CDR3: TGCAGTGCCTGCCGGTTGGGGCAAGAGACCCAGTACTTC.

This chain connects TRBV5-1 to TRBJ2-7; D tentatively fits TRBD1 or TRBD2 (5 bases each). V lost 0 bases, J lost 0 bases, and 13 bases lay in between. The CDR3 is made up of 16 amino acids. Germline assignment: CDR1 SGHRS and CDR2 YFSETQ. In nucleotides, the CDR3 is TGCGCCAGCAGCTTGGTCTGGGGCGGGCTCTCCTACGAGCAGTACTTC. Protein product: CASSLVWGGLSYEQYF.

The CDR3: CASSLAAGVEKLFF. Here the CDR3 DNA reads TGTGCCAGCAGTTTAGCGGCCGGGGTCGAAAAACTGTTTTTT. The chain is built from TRBV12-3 or TRBV12-4 and TRBJ1-4, with D unresolved. This CDR3 has 14 residues. The germline V and J ends were trimmed by 0 bases and 8 bases, with 10 bases remaining between them.

This clonotype was observed a few times. CDR3 nucleotide sequence: TGTGCCAGCTCACCCGAGAGATCTGGGGCCAACGTCCTGACTTTC. This codes for CASSPERSGANVLTF. J is TRBJ2-6 and V is TRBV18; D is unclear. The ends were cut back, 3 bases at V and 1 base at J, with 7 bases in the middle. Per germline, CDR1 KGHSH and CDR2 LQKENI. This CDR3 is built from 15 residues.

This clonotype was detected a few times. This sequence joins TRBV7-2 and TRBJ2-7; D call uncertain. V lost 0 bases to trimming and J lost 7 bases, with 13 bases between them. Germline values: CDR1 SGHTA, CDR2 FQGNSA. This CDR3 has 14 residues. The CDR3 region is CASSLAAGSWEQYF. In DNA form, the CDR3 reads TGTGCCAGCAGCTTAGCAGCCGGTTCTTGGGAGCAGTACTTC.

The chain carries TRBV7-6 and TRBJ2-7, with TRBD1 identical over 11 bases. Germline CDR1 SGHVS, CDR2 FNYEAQ. Trimming took 4 bases from V and 3 from J; bases not matched to a gene: 5. The CDR3 is 15 residues long. The CDR3 loop reads CASSSRDRGVYEQYF. CDR3 bases: TGTGCCAGCAGCTCCCGGGACAGGGGGGTCTACGAGCAGTACTTC.

This clonotype was seen more than once but under ten times. The rearrangement uses TRBV11-2 and TRBJ2-5, with 7 bases fitting TRBD2. Germline assignment: CDR1 SGHAT and CDR2 FQNNGV. The ends lost 4 bases at V and 5 bases at J; junction bases unmatched: 4. CDR3 length: 13 amino acids. CDR3 DNA: TGTGCCAGCAGCTCGACTAGCCGGGAGACCCAGTACTTC. This translates into CASSSTSRETQYF.

Only a few counts were recorded for this clonotype. Here the CDR3 reads CASSSAGAPYNEQFF. The CDR3 DNA reads TGTGCCAGCAGCTCAGCGGGGGCCCCCTACAATGAGCAGTTCTTC. This chain connects TRBV3-1 to TRBJ2-1; TRBD2 aligns across 8 bases. Germline lookup yields CDR1 LGHDT and CDR2 YNNKEL (reference sequence). The CDR3 runs 15 residues. The junction had 5 bases not matched to a gene; V was cut back by 5 bases and J by 2 bases.

This clonotype was counted a few times. CDR3 loop: CASSLGGVDTGELFF. The CDR3 DNA is TGTGCCAGCAGCTTAGGGGGGGTCGACACCGGGGAGCTGTTTTTT. The chain carries TRBV7-8 and TRBJ2-2; tentatively, D is TRBD2 (6 bases). CDR1 is SGHVS and CDR2 is FQNEAQ in the germline V gene. V was pared by 1 base and J by 3 bases, with 9 bases between. This CDR3 spans 15 amino acids.

This clonotype was seen a handful of times. The chain uses TRBV10-3 and TRBJ2-1; a possible D gene is TRBD2 (6 bases). CDR3 length equals 11 residues. Germline lookup yields CDR1 ENHRY and CDR2 SYGVKD. The CDR3 loop reads CAGGLANEQFF. CDR3 nucleotide sequence: TGTGCTGGGGGACTGGCGAATGAGCAGTTCTTC.

This clonotype has only a few counts. The chain couples TRBV28 to TRBJ2-7; no clear D gene. Trimming took off 2 bases at V and 5 bases at J, with 7 bases between the two ends. CDR1 and CDR2 (germline): MDHEN, SYDVKM. CDR3 length equals 12 residues. The CDR3 region has the DNA TGTGCCAGCAGTTTAAGTCTGGACGAGCAGTACGTC. Its translation: CASSLSLDEQYV.

V usage is TRBV6-6 and J usage is TRBJ1-2, with TRBD1 matching over 10 bases. The CDR3 is 15 residues long. Germline-derived CDR1 and CDR2 are MNHNY and SVGAGI (reference sequence). Trimming took 0 bases from V and 6 from J; bases not matched to a gene: 4. The CDR3 nucleotides are TGTGCCAGCAGTTACTCAACGGGACAGGGGAATGGCTACACCTTC. This codes for CASSYSTGQGNGYTF.

The chain joins TRBV20-1 to TRBJ2-1; TRBD2 agrees at 13 bases. In germline, CDR1 is DFQATT, CDR2 SNEGSKA (reference sequence). With V trimmed by 5 bases and J by 8 bases, 9 bases remained unmatched. The CDR3 has 15 residues. The CDR3 coding sequence is TGCAGTGCTCCCATGACTAGCGGGGGGAGGCATGAGCAGTTCTTC. Translation: CSAPMTSGGRHEQFF.

This rearrangement joins TRBV6-6 to TRBJ2-3; D remains ambiguous. V dropped 0 bases and J dropped 2 bases, with 12 bases sitting between them. Germline assignment: CDR1 MNHNY and CDR2 SVGAGI (reference sequence). This CDR3 is 16 amino acids long. The CDR3 is CASSYSSQRYTDTQYF. Here the CDR3 DNA reads TGTGCCAGCAGTTACTCAAGCCAGCGATACACAGATACGCAGTATTTT.

In this sample, this clonotype turned up a few times. J is TRBJ2-5 and V is TRBV4-1; TRBD2 agrees at 11 bases. Unmatched junction bases numbered 4, after V lost 0 bases and J lost 4 bases. This CDR3 comprises 16 residues. Germline V CDR1 and CDR2: MGHRA, YSYEKL. The CDR3 protein is CASSQDLLAGGETQYF. In nucleotides, the CDR3 is TGCGCCAGCAGCCAAGATCTGCTAGCGGGGGGAGAGACCCAGTACTTC.

This clonotype has just a few counts. The J gene is TRBJ2-1, the V gene TRBV6-2 or TRBV6-3; tentative D call: TRBD2 (6 bases). The CDR3 covers 13 residues. The germline V and J ends were trimmed by 7 bases and 5 bases, with 12 bases remaining between them. Germline V CDR1 and CDR2: MNHEY, SVGEGT. CDR3 amino acids: CASTRRGDNEQFF. CDR3 bases: TGTGCCAGCACTCGGAGGGGTGACAATGAGCAGTTCTTC.

This clonotype was picked up a small number of times. V and J are TRBV5-5 and TRBJ2-7; D might be TRBD2 (5 bases). The CDR3 loop spans 14 amino acids. Germline V CDR1 and CDR2: SGHKS, YYEKEE (reference sequence). Trimming stripped 1 base from V and 3 bases from J, with 11 bases between. The CDR3 is CASSLTAGIYEQYF. The CDR3 DNA reads TGTGCCAGCAGCTTGACCGCGGGCATCTACGAGCAGTACTTC. The complete variable domain, with remaining parts taken from reference TRBV5-5 and TRBJ2-7, reads DAGVTQSPTHLIKTRGQQVTLRCSPISGHKSVSWYQQVLGQGPQFIFQYYEKEERGRGNFPDRFSARQFPNYSSELNVNALLLGDSALYLCASSLTAGIYEQYFGPGTRLTVT.

This rearrangement joins TRBV6-5 to TRBJ2-3, with D uncertain. Germline loops: CDR1 MNHEY, CDR2 SVGAGI. The CDR3 has 13 residues. V was pared by 0 bases and J by 8 bases, with 9 bases between. This chain's CDR3 is CASSYSRRRTQYF. For the CDR3, the DNA is TGTGCCAGCAGTTACTCTAGGCGGCGTACGCAGTATTTT.

In this sample, this clonotype turned up a few times. V is TRBV7-3 and J is TRBJ1-3; D gene unclear. The CDR3 runs to 15 residues. Germline V gene lookup returns CDR1 SGHTA and CDR2 FQGTGA. With 2 bases removed from V and 4 bases from J, the gap between germline ends came to 12 bases. CDR3 sequence reads: CASSLSGGFGNTIYF. Written as DNA, the CDR3 is TGTGCCAGCAGCTTATCGGGAGGGTTCGGAAACACCATATATTTT.

This clonotype was recorded a few times. The chain combines TRBV20-1 with TRBJ1-2, with TRBD1 as a possible D gene (6 bases). CDR1 DFQATT and CDR2 SNEGSKA come from the germline V gene (reference sequence). This CDR3 contains 12 residues. Deletions cut 3 bases from V and 5 bases from J, with 10 bases between. CDR3 sequence reads: CSASRGAYGYTF. In DNA, the CDR3 is TGCAGTGCTAGCCGGGGGGCGTATGGCTACACCTTC.

This clonotype has a handful of counts. V and J are TRBV6-2 or TRBV6-3 and TRBJ2-1; 9 bases map to TRBD2. Germline lookup yields CDR1 MNHEY and CDR2 SVGEGT. The V gene end was trimmed by 5 bases and the J gene end by 6 bases; junction bases not matched to a gene: 14. The CDR3 is made up of 17 amino acids. The DNA of the CDR3 is TGTGCCAGCAGTAACCCGCGGGGGGGCCGGCGGAGCAATGAGCAGTTCTTC. Translation gives CASSNPRGGRRSNEQFF.